The 20 T cell receptor beta chains below come from one sample, sequenced in a study of blood T cell repertoires in COVID-19. Profiling relied on immunoSEQ multiplex PCR, and the TCRdb table lists in-frame clones only, not all of them. The sample has around 140,000 clones; approximately 90% are singletons. Sequenced material: peripheral blood. Receptors originate from a man aged 50-59 years with active or convalescent COVID-19.

The chain carries TRBV25-1 and TRBJ1-2; 7 bases fit TRBD1. CDR1 and CDR2 (germline): MGHDK, SYGVNS. V was pared by 8 bases and J by 5 bases, with 8 bases of the junction left unmatched. The length of the CDR3 is 13 residues. CDR3 loop: CASGETGKYGYTF. The CDR3 nucleotides are TGTGCCAGCGGAGAGACAGGGAAGTATGGCTACACCTTC.

This clone occurred once. The chain couples TRBV6-2 or TRBV6-3 to TRBJ2-4, with 7 nucleotides matching TRBD1. CDR1 and CDR2 (germline): MNHEY, SVGEGT. Unmatched junction bases numbered 8, after V lost 0 bases and J lost 0 bases. The CDR3 has 18 amino acids. CDR3 DNA sequence: TGTGCCAGCAGTTACTCCGGACAGGCAATACCAGCCAAAAACATTCAGTACTTC. This gives the protein CASSYSGQAIPAKNIQYF.

The chain links TRBV6-5 to TRBJ2-7; tentative D call: TRBD2 (6 bases). The CDR3 contains 14 residues. The germline gives CDR1 MNHEY, CDR2 SVGAGI. Deletions cut 6 bases from V and 2 bases from J, with 14 bases between. In DNA, the CDR3 is TGTGCCAGCAGGGGCCGGGACTCCGCCTACGAGCAGTACTTC. It specifies CASRGRDSAYEQYF.

The rearrangement joins TRBV29-1 to TRBJ1-6; 7 nucleotides agree with TRBD1. V lost 4 bases, J lost 7 bases, and 7 bases stayed unmatched. CDR3 length: 14 residues. CDR1 and CDR2 (germline): SQVTM, ANQGSEA. CDR3 nucleotide sequence: TGCAGCGTTGGCGAGGGACAGACGAATTCACCCCTCCACTTT. Encoded protein: CSVGEGQTNSPLHF. The variable domain in full, completed from reference TRBV29-1 and TRBJ1-6, reads SAVISQKPSRDICQRGTSLTIQCQVDSQVTMMFWYRQQPGQSLTLIATANQGSEATYESGFVIDKFPISRPNLTFSTLTVSNMSPEDSSIYLCSVGEGQTNSPLHFGNGTRLTVT.

This clone is a singleton in its sample. J is TRBJ2-2 and V is TRBV9, with 10 nucleotides matching TRBD2. With 3 bases clipped from V and 1 base from J, the junction kept 3 bases outside the gene matches. This CDR3 is built from 16 residues. Germline V CDR1 and CDR2: SGDLS, YYNGEE. CDR3 sequence (DNA): TGTGCCAGCAGCGACGGACTAGCGGTGAACACCGGGGAGCTGTTTTTT. This codes for CASSDGLAVNTGELFF.

Turning to this clone: This CDR3 is also generated by other DNA sequences in the sample. The genes are TRBV2 and TRBJ1-5, with D possibly being TRBD1 (5 bases). This CDR3 has 15 amino acids. The germline CDR1 and CDR2 sequences are SNHLY and FYNNEI. The V end was cut by 6 bases, the J end by 3 bases, with 15 bases between. In nucleotides, the CDR3 is TGTGCCAGCAGACCAAACGCAGGGTTCAATCAGCCCCAGCATTTT. Its translation is CASRPNAGFNQPQHF.

This clone was detected only once. The J gene is TRBJ2-5, the V gene TRBV2; D remains unclear. Trimming took off 4 bases at V and 4 bases at J, with 4 bases between the two ends. CDR3 size: 11 residues. Per germline, CDR1 SNHLY and CDR2 FYNNEI. The CDR3 nucleotides read TGTGCCAGCAGTGGAGTAGAGACCCAGTACTTC. Translating it yields CASSGVETQYF.

The chain is built from TRBV7-2 and TRBJ1-3; D gene unclear. The V end was cut by 4 bases, the J end by 0 bases, with 10 bases between. The CDR3 extends over 15 amino acids. Germline assignment: CDR1 SGHTA and CDR2 FQGNSA. CDR3 protein: CASSSSGSSGNTIYF. The DNA for the CDR3 is TGTGCCAGCAGCTCCTCGGGGAGCTCTGGAAACACCATATATTTT.

This clone occurred once. The rearrangement joins TRBV2 to TRBJ2-5; D remains unclear. There are 14 residues in the CDR3. Germline CDR1 reads SNHLY; CDR2 reads FYNNEI. Between the trimmed V and J ends, which lost 6 bases and 2 bases, there was a span of 13 bases. CDR3: CASSETNLQETQYF. The CDR3 nucleotides read TGTGCCAGCAGCGAAACAAATTTACAAGAGACCCAGTACTTC.

The chain recombines TRBV2 with TRBJ2-7; the match to TRBD1 covers 7 bases. J was trimmed by 2 bases and V by 4 bases; bases with no gene match: 2. The CDR3 has 13 amino acids. Germline CDR1 is SNHLY and CDR2 is FYNNEI. CDR3 in DNA: TGTGCCAGCAGTGCTACAGGGGCCTACGAGCAGTACTTC. Residues: CASSATGAYEQYF.

The V call is TRBV5-4, the J call TRBJ2-5, with 12 nucleotides matching TRBD2. Germline V gives CDR1 SGHNT, CDR2 YYREEE (reference sequence). The CDR3 sequence is 19 residues long. Germline trimming cut 4 bases from V and 4 bases from J; bases unmatched to any gene: 17. The CDR3 nucleotides are TGTGCCAGCAGCCGGGCCGTCTTCCTAGCGGGAGGGCCGGGAGAGACCCAGTACTTC. Encoded protein: CASSRAVFLAGGPGETQYF.

The chain combines TRBV5-1 with TRBJ1-3; D is possibly TRBD1 (6 bases). Germline-derived CDR1 and CDR2 are SGHRS and YFSETQ. V lost 6 bases and J 3 bases, leaving 16 bases between the germline ends. CDR3 length: 15 amino acids. The CDR3 DNA reads TGCGCCAGCACCCCGGACAGTCCTATTGGAAACACCATATATTTT. It codes for CASTPDSPIGNTIYF.

This chain uses TRBV7-9 with TRBJ1-2; perhaps TRBD1 as D (6 bases). Germline CDR1 SEHNR, CDR2 FQNEAQ (reference sequence). This CDR3 spans 15 amino acids. Trimming took off 5 bases at V and 4 bases at J, with 17 bases between the two ends. In nucleotides, the CDR3 is TGTGCCAGCAGCACCTCAAGGGGGGGGACCTATGGCTACACCTTC. It is translated as CASSTSRGGTYGYTF.

The V call is TRBV19, the J call TRBJ2-2, with D maybe TRBD2 (6 bases). V shed 6 bases and J shed 4 bases, with 15 bases lying between them. This CDR3 comprises 15 residues. Germline CDR1 LNHDA, CDR2 SQIVND (reference sequence). The CDR3 DNA reads TGTGCCAGTAGCCCCCGGGACTTACCCACCGGGGAGCTGTTTTTT. Its protein product is CASSPRDLPTGELFF. The whole variable domain, remainder taken from reference TRBV19 and TRBJ2-2, is DGGITQSPKYLFRKEGQNVTLSCEQNLNHDAMYWYRQDPGQGLRLIYYSQIVNDFQKGDIAEGYSVSREKKESFPLTVTSAQKNPTAFYLCASSPRDLPTGELFFGEGSRLTVL.

The CDR3 is CASSFSPGQYEQYF. Written as DNA, the CDR3 is TGTGCCAGCAGCTTTTCACCCGGACAGTACGAGCAGTACTTC. The J gene is TRBJ2-7, the V gene TRBV6-5, with D tentatively TRBD1 (6 bases). V was shortened by 6 bases and J by 4 bases, with 16 bases between the two germline ends. Per the germline V gene, CDR1 is MNHEY and CDR2 is SVGAGI. The CDR3 covers 14 residues.

The V call is TRBV5-4, the J call TRBJ1-6, with D maybe TRBD1 (6 bases). V lost 4 bases, J lost 5 bases, and 13 bases lay in between. The CDR3 spans 15 residues. Germline CDR1 and CDR2: SGHNT and YYREEE (reference sequence). Here the CDR3 reads CASSLNRANNSPLHF. The CDR3 DNA follows: TGTGCCAGCAGCCTGAACAGGGCCAATAATTCACCCCTCCACTTT.

The CDR3 coding sequence is TGCGCCAGCAGCCAAGAAAGGGACAGGAGGTACAATGAGCAGTTCTTC. Translated, it gives CASSQERDRRYNEQFF. The chain employs TRBV4-3 and TRBJ2-1, with 8 bases matching TRBD1. Germline CDR1 LGHNA, CDR2 YSLEER. V lost 0 bases and J lost 4; bases outside the gene matches: 5. The CDR3 length is 16 residues.

V gene TRBV3-1 (or the pseudogene TRBV3-2) combines with J gene TRBJ2-7; D uncertain. Trimming removed 3 bases at V and 3 bases at J, with 12 bases between. CDR1 is LGHDT, CDR2 YNNKEL, per germline (reference sequence). There are 14 residues in the CDR3. CDR3 loop: CASSQRVRSYEQYF. In DNA form, the CDR3 reads TGTGCCAGCAGCCAGCGTGTGAGAAGCTACGAGCAGTACTTC.

The CDR3 reads CATSEAGLVNQPQHF. In DNA, the CDR3 is TGTGCCACCAGTGAGGCAGGGTTGGTCAATCAGCCCCAGCATTTT. This chain uses TRBV24-1 with TRBJ1-5; TRBD1 might be the D (5 bases). The CDR3 sequence is 15 residues long. Per germline, CDR1 KGHDR and CDR2 SFDVKD. With 4 bases removed from V and 3 bases from J, the gap between germline ends came to 12 bases.

The chain recombines TRBV18 with TRBJ2-1; 12 bases line up with TRBD2. J was trimmed by 7 bases and V by 5 bases; bases with no gene match: 18. CDR3 size: 19 residues. Germline V gene data show CDR1 as KGHSH and CDR2 as LQKENI. The CDR3 loop is CASSLRLAGERGFRNEQFF. CDR3 nucleotide sequence: TGTGCCAGCTCATTACGACTAGCGGGAGAGAGGGGTTTTAGAAATGAGCAGTTCTTC.